These 24 T cell receptor beta chains originate from one sample sequenced in a study of vaccination and CD4 T cells after COVID-19 (dated by TCRdb to 2021 to 2024). For these receptors, no antigen is known. Libraries were prepared through PCR. The instrument was an Illumina iSeq 100. At the Johns Hopkins FTIC core, DNA from the cultured CD4+ T cells underwent TCR sequencing with the Oncomine TCR Beta short-read assay. TCRdb cleaned the public reads at Q25 with fastp, built clones with MiXCR and kept in-frame beta chains. Each entry merges the rows of one CDR3 protein and shows their most common DNA and genes. This sample is represented by some 10,000 distinct CDR3 sequences; around 60% of them were singletons. The ten largest make up 30% to 40% of the sample. The sample's treatment or condition label is to be understood as: approximately 9-day PBMC culture with coronavirus spike peptide pools or control peptides (ViraFEST assay).

Sequences were obtained from CD4+ T cells from blood, cultured in vitro. The receptors stem from a human donor who had recovered from COVID-19.

A few counts support this clonotype. The chain uses TRBV19 and TRBJ1-5, with 8 bases fitting TRBD1. With 7 bases clipped from V and 0 bases from J, the junction kept 8 bases outside the gene matches. CDR1 LNHDA and CDR2 SQIVND come from the germline V gene (reference sequence). The CDR3 totals 16 residues. The CDR3, as DNA: TGTGCCAGTACCTTTGACAGGGGTTATAGCAATCAGCCCCAGCATTTT. Its protein is CASTFDRGYSNQPQHF.

The chain carries TRBV10-3 and TRBJ1-1, with D tentatively TRBD1 (6 bases). There are 13 residues in the CDR3. Germline V gene sequence: CDR1 ENHRY, CDR2 SYGVKD. V lost 6 bases to trimming and J lost 5 bases, with 13 bases between them. The chain's CDR3 is CAISAGVETEAFF. The CDR3 DNA reads as TGTGCCATCAGCGCAGGGGTTGAGACTGAAGCTTTCTTT.

The V and J genes are TRBV6-1 and TRBJ2-7, with D uncertain. In germline, CDR1 is MNHNS, CDR2 SASEGT. The V end lost 6 bases, the J end lost 2 bases, and 11 bases lay between the germline ends. The CDR3 loop spans 13 amino acids. CDR3 in DNA: TGTGCCAGCAGGAGCGCAGGTCCCTACGAGCAGTACTTC. It translates to CASRSAGPYEQYF.

The genes are TRBV19 and TRBJ1-5, with a tentative D call TRBD1 (6 bases). Germline loops: CDR1 LNHDA, CDR2 SQIVND (reference sequence). This CDR3 is built from 14 residues. V shed 2 bases and J shed 7 bases, with 12 bases lying between them. The chain's CDR3 is CASSIYPGDQPQHF. CDR3 coding DNA: TGTGCCAGTAGTATATACCCAGGGGACCAGCCCCAGCATTTT.

V gene TRBV20-1 combines with J gene TRBJ1-1; D unclear. This CDR3 has 15 amino acids. Per germline, CDR1 DFQATT and CDR2 SNEGSKA (reference sequence). V was cut by 3 bases and J by 2 bases, with 16 bases left in between. CDR3 protein: CSARDPGGVNTEAFF. The DNA of the CDR3 is TGCAGTGCTAGGGACCCGGGAGGCGTAAACACTGAAGCTTTCTTT.

The chain is built from TRBV20-1 and TRBJ1-5; D remains unclear. V was cut by 1 base and J by 5 bases, with 15 bases left in between. The CDR3 runs to 15 residues. CDR1 and CDR2 (germline): DFQATT, SNEGSKA (reference sequence). CDR3 coding DNA: TGCAGTGCTAGAGGTCCAGGCCTCCGCTATCAGCCCCAGCATTTT. It is translated as CSARGPGLRYQPQHF.

This clonotype has more than one count but fewer than ten. V and J are TRBV27 and TRBJ2-3, with D uncertain. Between the trimmed V and J ends, which lost 6 bases and 0 bases, there was a span of 10 bases. The CDR3 runs to 14 residues. Germline CDR1 MNHEY, CDR2 SMNVEV (reference sequence). The CDR3 sequence is CASSLGGSTDTQYF. DNA for the CDR3: TGTGCCAGCAGCCTTGGTGGCAGCACAGATACGCAGTATTTT.

This clonotype was recorded a few times. The chain recombines TRBV7-9 with TRBJ1-5; D uncertain. V was clipped by 6 bases and J by 0 bases, with 12 bases between them. The length of the CDR3 is 15 residues. The germline V gene encodes CDR1 SEHNR and CDR2 FQNEAQ (reference sequence). This chain's CDR3 is CASSPDGYSNQPQHF. CDR3 bases: TGTGCCAGCAGTCCCGACGGTTATAGCAATCAGCCCCAGCATTTT. Drawing the rest from reference TRBV7-9 and TRBJ1-5, the complete variable domain is DTGVSQNPRHKITKRGQNVTFRCDPISEHNRLYWYRQTLGQGPEFLTYFQNEAQLEKSRLLSDRFSAERPKGSFSTLEIQRTEQGDSAMYLCASSPDGYSNQPQHFGDGTRLSIL.

This chain links TRBV7-2 with TRBJ1-5; weak D call: TRBD1 (5 bases). Germline assignment: CDR1 SGHTA and CDR2 FQGNSA. V was pared by 7 bases and J by 0 bases, with 7 bases between. The CDR3 extends over 13 amino acids. CDR3 DNA sequence: TGTGCCAGCACCCAGGGTAGCAATCAGCCCCAGCATTTT. This codes for CASTQGSNQPQHF.

The genes are TRBV30 and TRBJ1-5, with D unresolved. Germline V gene sequence: CDR1 GTSNPN, CDR2 SVGIG (reference sequence). Trimming shortened V by 0 bases and J by 9 bases, and 12 bases separated the two germline ends. The CDR3 length is 13 residues. CDR3 DNA: TGTGCCTGGAGTGTAATGGAGGGTAGGCCCCAGCATTTT. Protein product: CAWSVMEGRPQHF.

The chain is built from TRBV6-1 and TRBJ1-1; no reliable D call. CDR1 and CDR2 from the germline V gene are MNHNS and SASEGT. The CDR3 is made up of 14 amino acids. Between the trimmed V and J ends, which lost 5 bases and 3 bases, there was a span of 13 bases. The CDR3 spells CASSPYRVDTEAFF. The CDR3 DNA follows: TGTGCCAGCAGTCCCTACCGAGTTGACACTGAAGCTTTCTTT.

This chain joins TRBV6-5 and TRBJ2-7, with no clear D. Looked up from germline, CDR1 is MNHEY and CDR2 is SVGAGI. V was pared by 2 bases and J by 2 bases, with 7 bases between. The CDR3 length is 13 residues. For the CDR3, the DNA is TGTGCCAGCAGTTACGGCCCAACCTACGAGCAGTACTTC. Encoded protein: CASSYGPTYEQYF.

The rearrangement links TRBV27 to TRBJ2-3; 8 nucleotides agree with TRBD1. Germline V gives CDR1 MNHEY, CDR2 SMNVEV (reference sequence). CDR3 length: 16 amino acids. V shed 2 bases and J 2 bases; nucleotides not matched to a gene: 6. The CDR3, as DNA: TGTGCCAGCAGTTTACCCCCCCAGGGGGCCACAGATACGCAGTATTTT. Protein sequence: CASSLPPQGATDTQYF.

This chain uses TRBV2 with TRBJ2-2, with TRBD1 matching 8 bases. V lost 2 bases, J lost 1 base, and 6 bases stayed unmatched. This CDR3 region has 17 residues. Germline loops: CDR1 SNHLY, CDR2 FYNNEI. This chain's CDR3 is CASSELWDRKNTGELFF. The CDR3 bases are TGTGCCAGCAGTGAATTGTGGGACAGGAAGAACACCGGGGAGCTGTTTTTT.

The chain's CDR3 is CSASYSGGATETQYF. The DNA of the CDR3 is TGCAGTGCTAGTTACTCTGGGGGGGCAACGGAGACCCAGTACTTC. This chain uses TRBV20-1 with TRBJ2-5, with a weak D call TRBD2 (7 bases). V lost 3 bases to trimming and J lost 5 bases, with 19 bases between them. The CDR3 has 15 residues. Germline lookup yields CDR1 DFQATT and CDR2 SNEGSKA (reference sequence).

This clonotype has just a few counts. The gene calls are TRBV2 and TRBJ1-2, with unresolved D. Per the germline V gene, CDR1 is SNHLY and CDR2 is FYNNEI. V lost 3 bases and J 8 bases, leaving 13 bases between the germline ends. The CDR3 is 13 amino acids. As DNA, the CDR3 is TGTGCCAGCAGTGAGGTTGGGCCGGGAGGCTACACCTTC. This translates into CASSEVGPGGYTF.

The chain employs TRBV6-5 and TRBJ2-7; unclear D gene. The CDR3 is 13 residues long. Between the trimmed V and J ends, which lost 0 bases and 3 bases, there was a span of 6 bases. CDR1 and CDR2 from the germline V gene are MNHEY and SVGAGI. Here the CDR3 DNA reads TGTGCCAGCAGTTACTCGACGGACTACGAGCAGTACTTC. Its translation: CASSYSTDYEQYF.

The chain carries TRBV11-3 and TRBJ1-6; D might be TRBD1 (6 bases). Looked up from germline, CDR1 is SGHNT and CDR2 is YENEEA. V dropped 4 bases and J dropped 8 bases, with 21 bases sitting between them. The CDR3 runs 17 residues. CDR3 in amino acids: CASSSSYRARGYSPLHF. The CDR3, as DNA: TGTGCCAGCAGCTCCTCATACAGGGCTAGAGGGTATTCACCCCTCCACTTT. Combining the CDR3 with reference TRBV11-3 and TRBJ1-6 gives the whole variable domain EAGVVQSPRYKIIEKKQPVAFWCNPISGHNTLYWYLQNLGQGPELLIRYENEEAVDDSQLPKDRFSAERLKGVDSTLKIQPAELGDSAVYLCASSSSYRARGYSPLHFGNGTRLTVT.

The count of this clonotype is one. V and J are TRBV7-8 and TRBJ1-1, with 10 positions matching TRBD1. The CDR3 contains 13 residues. The trim removed 7 bases at V and 5 bases at J, leaving 4 bases unmatched. From germline, CDR1 is SGHVS and CDR2 FQNEAQ. As DNA, the CDR3 is TGTGCCAGCAAATGGGACAGGGGAACTGAAGCTTTCTTT. Its translation: CASKWDRGTEAFF.

V and J are TRBV10-3 and TRBJ1-2, with a weak D call TRBD1 (6 bases). CDR3 length equals 14 residues. Per the germline V gene, CDR1 is ENHRY and CDR2 is SYGVKD. Trimming took 6 bases from V and 4 from J, leaving 15 bases between them. The CDR3: CAISRGAESYGYTF. In nucleotides, the CDR3 is TGTGCCATCAGCCGGGGGGCCGAGTCCTATGGCTACACCTTC.

V and J are TRBV4-3 and TRBJ1-2; D is undetermined. The CDR3 is 14 residues long. The ends were cut back, 0 bases at V and 8 bases at J, with 13 bases in the middle. The germline V gene encodes CDR1 LGHNA and CDR2 YSLEER. The CDR3: CASSQDMEFSGYTF. Here the CDR3 DNA reads TGCGCCAGCAGCCAAGATATGGAGTTCTCAGGCTACACCTTC.

This chain uses TRBV30 with TRBJ2-3, with 8 bases identical to TRBD2. With V trimmed by 2 bases and J by 5 bases, 9 bases remained unmatched. CDR3 size: 15 residues. The germline V gene encodes CDR1 GTSNPN and CDR2 SVGIG (reference sequence). The CDR3 DNA reads as TGTGCCTGGAGTCTTCGAGCGGGGGAAGGAGATACGCAGTATTTT. The encoded protein is CAWSLRAGEGDTQYF.

The chain carries TRBV12-3 or TRBV12-4 and TRBJ2-1; a possible D gene is TRBD2 (6 bases). V was pared by 0 bases and J by 12 bases, with 12 bases between. The CDR3 loop spans 13 amino acids. CDR3 nucleotides: TGTGCCAGCAGTTTAGCTGGAGGGTACCGGCAGTTCTTC. Translated: CASSLAGGYRQFF.

CDR3 loop: CASSLRLAGNTDTQYF. CDR3 bases: TGTGCCAGCAGCTTGCGACTAGCGGGTAACACAGATACGCAGTATTTT. The chain combines TRBV7-2 with TRBJ2-3; 10 bases line up with TRBD2. CDR3 length: 16 residues. From germline, CDR1 is SGHTA and CDR2 FQGNSA. J gave up 2 bases and V 3 bases, and 5 bases lay outside the gene matches.